This TCR beta chain was recovered during a study of glioma-infiltrating T cells (dated by TCRdb to 2016 to 2017). With respect to the entire study: The study sequenced TCR alpha- and beta-chain repertoires from glioma tissue, from non-neoplastic brain tissue and from matched peripheral blood mononuclear cells. The paired cohort comprised three low-grade glioma patients, roughly 8 primary glioblastoma patients and three non-glioma patients contributing non-neoplastic brain tissue. To measure divergence between tissue and blood T-cell populations, each tissue-infiltrating repertoire was compared with the peripheral blood repertoire of the same patient. Beyond this particular receptor, the publication reports: VJ-independent divergence between tissue and blood was below expectation in non-neoplastic patients but above expectation in all gliomas, especially low-grade gliomas. Group comparisons were based on small numbers of patients: three non-neoplastic, three low-grade glioma and eight or nine glioblastoma patients. Very few CDR3 sequences were shared between tissue and blood, attributed to high CDR3 diversity and limited sampling.

On this clonotype itself: The specificity of this receptor is unknown. This may stem from a read error, because a much larger clone lies one nucleotide away.

From cysteine to phenylalanine, the CDR3 is 13 amino acids long. The sequence is cut down to CDR3 DNA, 39 bases in frame from base 1. The germline V gene supplies CDR1 MNHEY and CDR2 SVGEGT. The iRepertoire nested amplicon-rescue multiplex PCR (arm-PCR) platform was used to amplify TCR alpha and beta CDR3 regions from RNA. One-step reverse transcription and amplification used about 85-450 ng of tissue mRNA or PBMC total RNA as input. After bead purification, a secondary multiplex PCR added Illumina adapters, and libraries were gel-purified between 200 and 400 bp. Demultiplexing relied on internal 6-nucleotide barcodes carried by the libraries. The libraries were sequenced on an Illumina MiSeq using 2x220 or 2x250 nucleotide paired-end reads. The authors' pipeline ran thus. Paired reads were merged using FLASH 1.2.11 and were aligned to the GRCh37 human genome using BWA-MEM, after which TRA and TRB reads were extracted. V and J assignment used an IMGT-derived reference of cassette sequences and CDR3 motifs that included pseudogenes. Three-frame translation of reads was performed, and productive CDR3s were defined as those with a C...FGXG motif and no stop codons. A clonotype was defined as a unique combination of a V-J cassette pair and a CDR3 amino acid sequence. Reads were filtered by Hamming distance, thresholded by each sample's sequence error rate in mapped regions. The public reads were reanalyzed by TCRdb: fastp trimming at Q25, MiXCR alignment, in-frame beta chains only. For every CDR3 protein sequence, its rows merge into one entry that carries the most common genes and DNA. The V and J calls shown here were made by TCRdb, not taken from the authors' results. Present in this sample are about 180,000 distinct CDR3 sequences, more than 35% of which were seen just once. The ten largest clones capture roughly 5.2% of the sample.

This receptor was obtained from a human donor with low-grade glioma or glioblastoma, undergoing nonglioma brain surgery, or in good health (not recorded which). The sequenced material came from glioma tissue, nonneoplastic brain tissue, or PBMCs (not recorded which). The sequence links TRBV6-2 or TRBV6-3 to TRBJ2-5; TRBD2 lines up with 7 middle nucleotides. The CDR3: CASSVWGGETKYF. At the DNA level, the sequence is TGTGCCAGCAGTGTCTGGGGGGGGGAGACCAAGTACTTC.